The entry below gives a single T cell receptor beta chain sequence along with its context. This specimen belongs to a study of technical replicates of blood from a handful of donors. TCRdb keeps only in-frame clones here, not all; method: immunoSEQ multiplex PCR. The data show under 90,000 clones, with 90% to 95% seen just once and roughly 0.23% held by the top ten. The germline CDR1 and CDR2 sequences are SGHAT and FQNNGV. CDR3 size: 13 residues. Trimming at V came to 8 bases and at J to 14 bases, leaving 8 bases not matched to a gene. This receptor was identified in a human donor in good health. Sequencing was done on a sample of T cells isolated from PBMCs. J is TRBJ1-6 and V is TRBV11-2; 11 nucleotides align to TRBD1. The CDR3 protein is CASRDRGYGSLHF. CDR3 DNA sequence: TGTGCCAGCCGGGACAGGGGGTATGGGTCCCTCCACTTT.